One and the same sample provided the 21 T cell receptor beta chains below, sequenced in a study of blood T cell repertoires in COVID-19. Produced via immunoSEQ multiplex PCR; TCRdb's table is partial and in-frame only. This sample has 120,000 or so clones, with 82% found just once. Sample: peripheral blood. The source is a woman aged 60-75 years with acute or convalescent COVID-19.

The chain carries TRBV4-1 and TRBJ1-3, with no clear D. V was clipped by 4 bases and J by 2 bases, with 12 bases between them. This CDR3 has 15 residues. Germline CDR1 is MGHRA and CDR2 is YSYEKL. CDR3 loop: CASSRPVSPGNTIYF. Here the CDR3 DNA reads TGCGCCAGCAGCCGTCCAGTGTCGCCTGGAAACACCATATATTTT.

This clone was counted a few times. This chain uses TRBV20-1 with TRBJ2-7; D is unresolved. The CDR3 has 11 residues. Germline values: CDR1 DFQATT, CDR2 SNEGSKA (reference sequence). Trimming removed 3 bases from V and 6 bases from J, with 9 bases in between. CDR3 in DNA: TGCAGTGCTAGTATCGGGTTCGAGCAGTACTTC. Translating gives CSASIGFEQYF.

The chain links TRBV7-8 to TRBJ2-3, with a weak D call TRBD2 (6 bases). Looked up from germline, CDR1 is SGHVS and CDR2 is FQNEAQ. The length of the CDR3 is 15 residues. V lost 6 bases, J lost 0 bases, and 13 bases lay in between. CDR3 DNA: TGTGCCAGCAGGCGAGCTGGGGGGAGCACAGATACGCAGTATTTT. This sequence encodes CASRRAGGSTDTQYF.

This clone was found once. The V call is TRBV18, the J call TRBJ1-1; D may be TRBD1 (5 bases). The CDR3 has 13 amino acids. Trimming took off 3 bases at V and 1 base at J, with 6 bases between the two ends. Germline V gene data show CDR1 as KGHSH and CDR2 as LQKENI. CDR3 DNA sequence: TGTGCCAGCTCACCCCAGGGGAACACTGAAGCTTTCTTT. Encoded protein: CASSPQGNTEAFF.

The CDR3 spells CASSMARTGLTEAFF. The CDR3 DNA reads as TGTGCCAGTAGTATGGCCAGAACAGGGCTCACTGAAGCTTTCTTT. This rearrangement joins TRBV19 to TRBJ1-1; weak D call: TRBD1 (6 bases). The germline V gene encodes CDR1 LNHDA and CDR2 SQIVND (reference sequence). V was trimmed by 3 bases and J by 4 bases, leaving 15 bases between them. The CDR3 has 15 residues.

This chain connects TRBV7-9 to TRBJ2-3; 10 nucleotides line up with TRBD2. The CDR3 is 16 amino acids. Germline CDR1 is SEHNR and CDR2 is FQNEAQ (reference sequence). V lost 5 bases and J lost 0; bases outside the gene matches: 5. In DNA form, the CDR3 reads TGTGCCAGCAGCCTAGTAGCGGGGGGAAGCACAGATACGCAGTATTTT. This translates into CASSLVAGGSTDTQYF.

The CDR3 is CASSLDGSALKAFF. DNA of the CDR3: TGTGCCAGCAGCTTAGATGGATCAGCGTTGAAAGCTTTCTTT. The J gene is TRBJ1-1, the V gene TRBV11-2; D is ambiguous. Germline CDR1 is SGHAT and CDR2 is FQNNGV. The V and J ends lost 0 bases and 9 bases respectively, with 14 bases between them. This CDR3 spans 14 amino acids.

The V and J genes are TRBV5-6 and TRBJ1-1; D perhaps matches TRBD1 (5 bases). V was clipped by 4 bases and J by 12 bases, with 16 bases between them. Germline values: CDR1 SGHDT, CDR2 YYEEEE. The CDR3 contains 12 residues. CDR3 DNA sequence: TGTGCCAGCAGCCTCGACACAGGTCCGCCTTTCTTT. Protein: CASSLDTGPPFF. The entire variable domain, with the rest obtained from reference TRBV5-6 and TRBJ1-1, is as follows: DAGVTQSPTHLIKTRGQQVTLRCSPKSGHDTVSWYQQALGQGPQFIFQYYEEEERQRGNFPDRFSGHQFPNYSSELNVNALLLGDSALYLCASSLDTGPPFFGQGTRLTVV.

The genes are TRBV4-3 and TRBJ1-4; 9 bases are a match to TRBD1. Losses at the gene ends were 1 base for V and 5 bases for J; bases not matched to a gene: 5. This CDR3 spans 16 amino acids. CDR1 LGHNA and CDR2 YSLEER come from the germline V gene. CDR3 in DNA: TGCGCCAGCAGCCAAGGGGGGACAGGGAGAAATGAAAAACTGTTTTTT. Its translation: CASSQGGTGRNEKLFF.

The chain is built from TRBV4-1 and TRBJ2-5; 7 bases are shared with TRBD1. This CDR3 has 16 residues. Germline values: CDR1 MGHRA, CDR2 YSYEKL. Trimming at V came to 3 bases and at J to 5 bases, leaving 12 bases not matched to a gene. Here the CDR3 DNA reads TGCGCCAGCAGCCAGGCACCGACAGGGAGAATGGAGACCCAGTACTTC. As protein: CASSQAPTGRMETQYF.

This chain links TRBV27 with TRBJ1-1, with D uncertain. V was shortened by 0 bases and J by 0 bases, with 2 bases between the two germline ends. The CDR3 covers 13 residues. Germline assignment: CDR1 MNHEY and CDR2 SMNVEV (reference sequence). DNA of the CDR3: TGTGCCAGCAGTTTATCCATGAACACTGAAGCTTTCTTT. Translation gives CASSLSMNTEAFF.

The rearrangement joins TRBV5-1 to TRBJ1-4; possibly TRBD1 for D (5 bases). CDR3 length: 15 amino acids. From germline, CDR1 is SGHRS and CDR2 YFSETQ. Trimming shortened V by 0 bases and J by 7 bases, and 13 bases separated the two germline ends. CDR3 sequence: CASSLAGRDGEKLFF. The CDR3 coding sequence is TGCGCCAGCAGCTTGGCGGGCAGGGATGGTGAAAAACTGTTTTTT.

This clone appeared a single time. At one end the junction does not follow the germline gene, possibly because of a read error. This sequence joins TRBV20-1 and TRBJ2-2; 8 bases match TRBD2. This CDR3 has 16 amino acids. Germline assignment: CDR1 DFQATT and CDR2 SNEGSKA (reference sequence). This CDR3 is CRASTLPGGGPGELFF. CDR3 in DNA: TGCCGTGCTAGTACCCTTCCCGGGGGGGGGCCCGGGGAGCTGTTTTTT.

This chain uses TRBV11-3 with TRBJ2-1, with 14 bases identical to TRBD2. This CDR3 comprises 16 residues. The V and J ends lost 2 bases and 7 bases, in that order; junction bases with no gene match: 4. Germline CDR1 reads SGHNT; CDR2 reads YENEEA. CDR3 in DNA: TGTGCCAGCAGCTTATCCGGGACTAGCGGGGGAAATGAGCAGTTCTTC. Its translation: CASSLSGTSGGNEQFF.

The gene calls are TRBV24-1 and TRBJ2-3, with 7 bases identical to TRBD2. Germline values: CDR1 KGHDR, CDR2 SFDVKD. The V and J ends lost 4 bases and 5 bases, in that order; junction bases with no gene match: 8. The CDR3 covers 15 residues. The CDR3 region has the DNA TGTGCCACCAGTGAGGGCCCGGGGGGAGGAGATACGCAGTATTTT. It yields the protein CATSEGPGGGDTQYF.

Only one count was recorded for this clone. This rearrangement joins TRBV18 to TRBJ1-1; D possibly corresponds to TRBD1 (5 bases). CDR3 length: 15 residues. Trimming shortened V by 1 base and J by 4 bases, and 13 bases separated the two germline ends. From germline, CDR1 is KGHSH and CDR2 LQKENI. CDR3 residues: CASSPLAQEGTEAFF. The CDR3 region has the DNA TGTGCCAGCTCACCACTAGCACAGGAGGGCACTGAAGCTTTCTTT.

This chain links TRBV15 with TRBJ1-4; weak D call: TRBD1 (5 bases). With 0 bases removed from V and 4 bases from J, the gap between germline ends came to 12 bases. Germline lookup yields CDR1 LNHNV and CDR2 YYDKDF (reference sequence). The CDR3 consists of 16 residues. The DNA of the CDR3 is TGTGCCACCAGCAGAGACCCAGGGTCCATTAATGAAAAACTGTTTTTT. It translates to CATSRDPGSINEKLFF.

This clone was detected ten times or more. The J gene is TRBJ2-7, the V gene TRBV4-1; 9 bases line up with TRBD1. The CDR3 consists of 13 residues. The V and J ends lost 8 bases and 5 bases, in that order; junction bases with no gene match: 7. Germline loops: CDR1 MGHRA, CDR2 YSYEKL. The DNA of the CDR3 is TGCGCCAGCCGCCGGGACAGGGAAGACGAGCAGTACTTC. This encodes CASRRDREDEQYF.

V is TRBV6-6 and J is TRBJ1-3, with D unclear. Looked up from germline, CDR1 is MNHNY and CDR2 is SVGAGI (reference sequence). V was cut by 6 bases and J by 2 bases, with 8 bases left in between. The CDR3 runs 13 residues. CDR3 nucleotides: TGTGCCAGCAGCCCTTCAGCTGGAAACACCATATATTTT. Translating it yields CASSPSAGNTIYF.

The gene calls are TRBV11-3 and TRBJ1-2, with unresolved D. V was cut by 8 bases and J by 8 bases, with 21 bases left in between. Looked up from germline, CDR1 is SGHNT and CDR2 is YENEEA. The CDR3 runs 14 residues. The CDR3 spells CASLPEGYEGGYTF. The DNA for the CDR3 is TGTGCCAGCCTCCCGGAGGGCTATGAGGGAGGCTACACCTTC.

J is TRBJ1-6 and V is TRBV11-3; D gene uncertain. Germline loops: CDR1 SGHNT, CDR2 YENEEA. V lost 4 bases to trimming and J lost 6 bases, with 10 bases between them. The CDR3 has 14 amino acids. DNA of the CDR3: TGTGCCAGCAGCTCCGGGGAGCTTAATTCACCCCTCCACTTT. It specifies CASSSGELNSPLHF. The entire variable domain, with the rest obtained from reference TRBV11-3 and TRBJ1-6, is as follows: EAGVVQSPRYKIIEKKQPVAFWCNPISGHNTLYWYLQNLGQGPELLIRYENEEAVDDSQLPKDRFSAERLKGVDSTLKIQPAELGDSAVYLCASSSGELNSPLHFGNGTRLTVT.